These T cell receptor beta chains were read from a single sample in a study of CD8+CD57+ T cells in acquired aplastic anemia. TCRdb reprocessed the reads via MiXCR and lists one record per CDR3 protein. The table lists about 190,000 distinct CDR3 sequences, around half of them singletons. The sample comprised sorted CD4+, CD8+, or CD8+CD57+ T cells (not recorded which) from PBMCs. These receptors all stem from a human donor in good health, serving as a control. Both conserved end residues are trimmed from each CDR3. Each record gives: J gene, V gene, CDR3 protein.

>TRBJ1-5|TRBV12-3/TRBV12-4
ASSDRTGDQPQH
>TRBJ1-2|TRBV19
ASMGGLYGYT
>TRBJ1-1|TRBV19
ASKDTPNTEAF
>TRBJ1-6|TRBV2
ASSKDRGQSPLH
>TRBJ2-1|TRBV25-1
ASKAGGRGEQF
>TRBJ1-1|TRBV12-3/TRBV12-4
ASSRESSTEAF
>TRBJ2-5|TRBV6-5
ASSYRQGAETQY
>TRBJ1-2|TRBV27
ASSAGGYGYT
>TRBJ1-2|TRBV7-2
ASSLAPGGYT
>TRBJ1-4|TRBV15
ATSRDRVGEKLF
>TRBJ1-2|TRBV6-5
ASSDWGSPGGYT
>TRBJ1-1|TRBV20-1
SVERGTEAF
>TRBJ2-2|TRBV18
ASSKTLAGELF
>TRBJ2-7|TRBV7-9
ASSLGLEQY
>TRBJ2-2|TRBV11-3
ASSLDRTANTGELF
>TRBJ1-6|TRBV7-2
ASRYTGPPGGSPLH
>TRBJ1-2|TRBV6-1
ASSEMGTGVNYGYT
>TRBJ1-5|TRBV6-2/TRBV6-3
ASSTRGVSNQPQH
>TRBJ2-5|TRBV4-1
ASSQGGGLETQY
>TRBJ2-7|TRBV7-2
ASSQQARELYEQY
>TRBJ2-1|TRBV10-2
ASSEREAYNEQF
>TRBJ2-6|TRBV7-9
ASSSGQPGANVLT
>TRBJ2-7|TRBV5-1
ASTFGITSYEQY
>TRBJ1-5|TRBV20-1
SARVLGVQPQH
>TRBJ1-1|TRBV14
ASSLFGSLNTEAF
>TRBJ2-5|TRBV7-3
ASSLFGTGGGETQY
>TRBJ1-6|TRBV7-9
ASSSTAGNNSPLH
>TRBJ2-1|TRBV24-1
ATSEGGEQF
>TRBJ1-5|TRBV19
AISPQGPNQPQH
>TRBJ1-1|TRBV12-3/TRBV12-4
ASTGDTEAF
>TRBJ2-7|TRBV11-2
ASSLPRTGVSYEQY
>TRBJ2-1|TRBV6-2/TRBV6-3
ASSYSMGASYNEQF
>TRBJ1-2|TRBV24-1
TTSDALSGYT
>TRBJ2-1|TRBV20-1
SAPTRMYYNGQF
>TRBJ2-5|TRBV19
ASSTGGNGQETQY
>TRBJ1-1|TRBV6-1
ASSRMTGVDTEAF
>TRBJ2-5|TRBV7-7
ASSPGSLLAGGLPRGTQY
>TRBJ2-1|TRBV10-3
AISGGAGYNEQF
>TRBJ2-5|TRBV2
ASRFFFGTSGPQETQY
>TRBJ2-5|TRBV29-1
SVEDRAGQTQY
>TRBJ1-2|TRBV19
ASSPSGEIRGYT
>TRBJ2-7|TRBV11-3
ASSLGGGGTYEQY
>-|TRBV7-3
ASSLGGGTDTQH
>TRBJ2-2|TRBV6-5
ASSGSGGSNTGELF
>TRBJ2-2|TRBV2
ASSVGRMNTGELF
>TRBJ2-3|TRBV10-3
AISESASTDTQY
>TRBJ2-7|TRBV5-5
ASSRSGQGYEQY
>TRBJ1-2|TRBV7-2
ASSIGVGNQYGYT
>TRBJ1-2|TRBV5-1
ASSYMAGVFYGYT
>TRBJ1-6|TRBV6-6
ASSYSTVDNSPLH
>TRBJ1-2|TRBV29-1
SVAGAHSFGYGYT
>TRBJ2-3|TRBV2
ASSAFHSGSGADTQY
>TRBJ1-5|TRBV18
ASSPSSNQPQH
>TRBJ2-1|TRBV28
ASSSGQGEQF
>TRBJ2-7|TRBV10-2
ASNAGTGMFGEQY